The rows below give T cell receptor beta chains drawn from one sample of a study of blood T cell repertoires in COVID-19. Clones were sequenced by immunoSEQ multiplex PCR, and TCRdb holds only the in-frame ones, with some missing. The repertoire includes some 200,000 clones, around 86% of them detected once, and roughly 2.5% sits in the top ten. The sequenced sample was peripheral blood. All receptors derive from a man aged 35-49 years with active or convalescent COVID-19. CDR3s include the opening cysteine and the closing phenylalanine or tryptophan. A D gene is named only where the DNA matches it firmly. Part of the rows lack a size; the others show once, few, many or a class for expanded clones.

d_gene,j_gene,abundance,v_gene,CDR3aa,CDR3nt
TRBD1,TRBJ1-2,NA,TRBV24-1,CATSDEDRGRGYTF,TGTGCCACCAGTGACGAGGACAGGGGGAGAGGCTACACCTTC
NA,TRBJ1-4,NA,TRBV7-8,CASNPGTNEKLFF,TGTGCCAGCAACCCTGGCACTAATGAAAAACTGTTTTTT
NA,TRBJ1-3,NA,TRBV4-3,CASSQVGDFSGNTIYF,TGCGCCAGCAGCCAAGTCGGAGACTTCTCTGGAAACACCATATATTTT
NA,TRBJ2-7,few,TRBV27,CASSLSVRGYEQYF,TGTGCCAGCAGTTTATCCGTCAGGGGTTACGAGCAGTACTTC
NA,TRBJ2-3,once,TRBV12-5,CASGLSGGSDTQYF,TGTGCTAGTGGTTTAAGTGGCGGGTCCGATACGCAGTATTTT
NA,TRBJ2-6,NA,TRBV7-9,CASTRGDSGANVLTF,TGTGCCAGCACTCGCGGAGACTCTGGGGCCAACGTCCTGACTTTC
TRBD1,TRBJ1-4,NA,TRBV19,CASSISTGSNEKLFF,TGTGCCAGTAGTATATCGACAGGGTCTAATGAAAAACTGTTTTTT
NA,TRBJ2-3,NA,TRBV6-5,CASRQVQSTDTQYF,TGTGCCAGCAGGCAGGTACAAAGCACAGATACGCAGTATTTT
TRBD1,TRBJ2-1,NA,TRBV24-1,CATSDLPGQSNEQFF,TGTGCCACCAGTGATCTACCGGGACAGAGCAATGAGCAGTTCTTC
NA,TRBJ1-6,NA,TRBV19,CASSMSGLNSPLHF,TGTGCCAGTAGTATGTCAGGGCTGAATTCACCCCTCCACTTT
TRBD1,TRBJ2-5,few,TRBV7-9,CASSAPGQGSQETQYF,TGTGCCAGCAGCGCACCGGGACAGGGAAGCCAAGAGACCCAGTACTTC
TRBD2,TRBJ2-3,NA,TRBV7-3,CASSLTSGGMDTQYF,TGTGCCAGCAGCTTAACTAGCGGGGGGATGGATACGCAGTATTTT
NA,TRBJ1-6,NA,TRBV28,CASSLEGSSYNSPLHF,TGTGCCAGCAGTTTAGAGGGTAGCTCCTATAATTCACCCCTCCACTTT
NA,TRBJ1-4,NA,TRBV3-1/TRBV3-2,CASSRNSPNEKLFF,TGTGCCAGCAGCCGGAACAGCCCTAATGAAAAACTGTTTTTT
NA,TRBJ2-7,NA,TRBV4-1,CASSHHYHQPSPYEQYF,TGCGCCAGCAGCCATCACTACCATCAGCCGTCCCCCTACGAGCAGTACTTC
TRBD1,TRBJ1-6,NA,TRBV19,CASSTTGNSPLHF,TGTGCCAGTAGTACGACAGGGAATTCACCCCTCCACTTT
NA,TRBJ2-2,NA,TRBV7-8,CASSLARGRTGELFF,TGTGCCAGCAGCTTAGCGCGGGGGCGGACCGGGGAGCTGTTTTTT
NA,TRBJ2-5,NA,TRBV11-2,CASSSRGRLALQETQYF,TGTGCCAGCAGCTCAAGGGGGAGACTAGCCCTACAAGAGACCCAGTACTTC
NA,TRBJ1-5,NA,TRBV5-4,CASSLGGGDQPQHF,TGTGCCAGCAGCTTGGGGGGGGGAGATCAGCCCCAGCATTTT
NA,TRBJ1-5,NA,TRBV19,CASSPWTANQPQHF,TGTGCCAGTAGTCCTTGGACAGCCAATCAGCCCCAGCATTTT
TRBD1,TRBJ2-7,NA,TRBV4-1,CASRARTGALYEQYF,TGCGCCAGCAGAGCCCGGACAGGGGCCCTTTACGAGCAGTACTTC
NA,TRBJ2-7,NA,TRBV3-1/TRBV3-2,CASSRLVYEQYF,TGTGCCAGCAGCCGACTTGTCTACGAGCAGTACTTC
NA,TRBJ1-3,NA,TRBV5-1,CASSRQGEGSGNTIYF,TGCGCCAGCAGCCGTCAGGGTGAAGGATCTGGAAACACCATATATTTT
NA,TRBJ1-2,few,TRBV30,CASRAFRNYGYTF,TGTGCCTCCAGGGCTTTTCGCAACTATGGCTACACCTTC
TRBD1,TRBJ1-5,once,TRBV19,CASRALQGGSNQPQHF,TGTGCCAGTAGAGCTTTACAGGGGGGTAGCAATCAGCCCCAGCATTTT
NA,TRBJ2-1,NA,TRBV7-8,CASSLRRGPYNEQFF,TGTGCCAGCAGCCTGCGTAGGGGCCCCTACAATGAGCAGTTCTTC
TRBD1,TRBJ2-1,NA,TRBV11-3,CASRWDRGYNEQFF,TGTGCCAGCAGATGGGACAGGGGGTACAATGAGCAGTTCTTC